This is a list of T cell receptor beta chains from one sample in a study of blood T cell repertoires in COVID-19. Some clones are missing from TCRdb's copy, which holds only in-frame ones; the method was immunoSEQ multiplex PCR. In the table there are 150,000 to 200,000 clones, roughly 87% of which are singletons. The specimen was peripheral blood. The receptor set was obtained from a man younger than 35 who had recovered from COVID-19. CDR3s include the opening cysteine and the closing phenylalanine or tryptophan. D genes are given only for firm matches. Rows give clone size only sometimes, using once, few, many, or a class for an expanded clone.

d_gene	v_gene	abundance	j_gene	CDR3aa	CDR3nt
.	TRBV4-3	.	TRBJ1-5	CASSQDGQINQPQHF	TGCGCCAGCAGCCAAGATGGACAGATCAATCAGCCCCAGCATTTT
.	TRBV2	.	TRBJ1-6	CASLSTGFNSPLHF	TGTGCCAGCTTGTCGACAGGATTTAATTCACCCCTCCACTTT
TRBD2	TRBV5-4	.	TRBJ2-3	CASSLGTSGYTDTQYF	TGTGCCAGCAGCCTCGGGACTAGCGGTTACACAGATACGCAGTATTTT
.	TRBV9	.	TRBJ1-2	CASSGRTDAYTF	TGTGCCAGCAGCGGAAGGACAGACGCCTACACCTTC
TRBD2	TRBV2	.	TRBJ2-3	CASSDLTSGSWADTQYF	TGTGCCAGCAGTGATTTAACTAGCGGGAGTTGGGCAGATACGCAGTATTTT
.	TRBV24-1	.	TRBJ2-7	CATLNDRKFAYEQYF	TGTGCCACCTTAAATGACAGGAAATTTGCCTACGAGCAGTACTTC
TRBD2	TRBV5-6	.	TRBJ2-3	CASSSRETSGRADTQYF	TGTGCCAGCAGCTCTCGGGAAACTAGCGGGAGGGCAGATACGCAGTATTTT
TRBD1	TRBV10-3	.	TRBJ2-7	CAIRDSDRVGEQYF	TGTGCCATCCGCGACTCCGACAGGGTCGGGGAGCAGTACTTC
TRBD1	TRBV19	.	TRBJ2-2	CASALYGGTGLTGQLFF	TGTGCCAGCGCCCTCTATGGAGGGACAGGTCTAACCGGGCAGCTGTTTTTT
TRBD2	TRBV7-3	.	TRBJ2-3	CASSLTATSGFSTDTQYF	TGTGCCAGCAGCTTAACGGCTACTAGCGGGTTCTCCACAGATACGCAGTATTTT
.	TRBV15	.	TRBJ2-2	CATSRVSAANTGELFF	TGTGCCACCAGCAGAGTTTCAGCGGCGAACACCGGGGAGCTGTTTTTT
.	TRBV3-1/TRBV3-2	.	TRBJ2-2	CASSTRLLRGSTGELFF	TGTGCCAGCAGCACCCGACTACTGCGGGGTAGCACCGGGGAGCTGTTTTTT
TRBD1	TRBV7-9	.	TRBJ1-3	CASSPGQGPVGNTIYF	TGTGCCAGCAGCCCCGGACAGGGACCGGTTGGAAACACCATATATTTT
TRBD1	TRBV7-2	.	TRBJ2-3	CASSLSRGLADTQYF	TGTGCCAGCAGCTTGTCCAGGGGGCTGGCAGATACGCAGTATTTT
TRBD2	TRBV6-2/TRBV6-3	.	TRBJ2-7	CASSYRTSGSYEQYF	TGTGCCAGCAGTTACAGGACTAGCGGGTCTTACGAGCAGTACTTC
.	TRBV6-4	.	TRBJ1-1	CASSDGVNTEAFF	TGTGCCAGCAGTGACGGAGTCAACACTGAAGCTTTCTTT
.	TRBV19	.	TRBJ1-2	CASSISRVLGRGYTF	TGTGCCAGTAGTATATCGCGGGTCCTAGGCCGTGGCTACACCTTC
.	TRBV29-1	.	TRBJ2-1	CSVVSAGLLHNEQFF	TGCAGCGTTGTCTCCGCGGGACTCCTCCACAATGAGCAGTTCTTC
.	TRBV7-7	.	TRBJ2-7	CASSPREAGWDEQYF	TGTGCTAGCAGCCCCAGAGAGGCAGGGTGGGACGAGCAGTACTTC
.	TRBV11-2	.	TRBJ1-3	CASSSGNTIYF	TGTGCCAGCAGCAGCGGAAACACCATATATTTT
.	TRBV18	.	TRBJ1-1	CASLGQPNTEAFF	TGTGCCAGCTTAGGACAGCCGAACACTGAAGCTTTCTTT
TRBD2	TRBV29-1	.	TRBJ2-1	CSFGGGSGSYNEQFF	TGCAGCTTCGGGGGGGGAAGCGGGAGCTACAATGAGCAGTTCTTC
.	TRBV9	.	TRBJ1-1	CASSSSTEMNTEAFF	TGTGCCAGCAGCTCATCGACAGAAATGAACACTGAAGCTTTCTTT
.	TRBV7-2	.	TRBJ2-5	CASSLERGATQYF	TGTGCCAGCAGCTTAGAACGGGGTGCGACCCAGTACTTC
.	TRBV2	.	TRBJ2-7	CASRKGPGTPTYEQYF	TGTGCCAGCAGAAAAGGTCCCGGGACACCAACCTACGAGCAGTACTTC
TRBD1	TRBV5-1	once	TRBJ2-3	CASSLLPTGTVGADTQYF	TGCGCCAGCAGCTTACTACCCACCGGGACAGTGGGGGCAGATACGCAGTATTTT
TRBD1	TRBV28	.	TRBJ1-5	CASSQAGTAKYSNQPQHF	TGTGCCAGCAGCCAAGCCGGGACAGCAAAATATAGCAATCAGCCCCAGCATTTT
.	TRBV6-5	.	TRBJ2-7	CASRRVGSYEQYF	TGTGCCAGCAGAAGAGTCGGGTCCTACGAGCAGTACTTC
.	TRBV4-3	few	TRBJ2-1	CASSQDSNTYNEQFF	TGCGCCAGCAGCCAAGACTCGAACACCTACAATGAGCAGTTCTTC
.	TRBV5-4	few	TRBJ2-2	CASSQRLSTNTGELFF	TGTGCCAGCAGCCAAAGACTGTCAACGAACACCGGGGAGCTGTTTTTT
.	TRBV9	.	TRBJ2-1	CASSTRQDRSYNEQFF	TGTGCCAGCAGCACCCGACAGGACCGTTCCTACAATGAGCAGTTCTTC
.	TRBV25-1	.	TRBJ1-5	CASSDGRENQPQHF	TGTGCCAGCAGTGACGGGAGGGAAAATCAGCCCCAGCATTTT
.	TRBV5-6	.	TRBJ1-6	CASSLRRGRLEAPLHF	TGTGCCAGCAGCTTGAGGCGGGGCAGGCTCGAGGCACCCCTCCACTTT
TRBD1	TRBV28	.	TRBJ2-7	CASSTQGQEKPYEQYF	TGTGCCAGCAGTACCCAGGGACAGGAGAAACCCTACGAGCAGTACTTC
TRBD2	TRBV19	few	TRBJ2-3	CASSIPTGGGTDTQYF	TGTGCCAGTAGTATTCCTACCGGGGGGGGCACAGATACGCAGTATTTT
TRBD2	TRBV10-1	.	TRBJ2-7	CASSDSGSTNEQYF	TGCGCCAGCAGCGATAGCGGGAGTACTAACGAGCAGTACTTC
TRBD2	TRBV4-1	.	TRBJ2-5	CASSQGHLREGLETQYF	TGCGCCAGCAGCCAAGGCCACTTGCGGGAGGGGTTGGAGACCCAGTACTTC
.	TRBV7-9	.	TRBJ1-2	CASSQQGSYGYTF	TGTGCCAGCAGCCAACAGGGCTCCTATGGCTACACCTTC
.	TRBV24-1	few	TRBJ1-2	CATSASGFSGYTF	TGTGCCACCAGTGCCAGCGGTTTTAGCGGCTACACCTTC
TRBD2	TRBV9	.	TRBJ2-5	CASSVVPSGKETQYF	TGTGCCAGCAGCGTAGTCCCTAGCGGGAAAGAGACCCAGTACTTC
.	TRBV28	few	TRBJ2-7	CASSLQDNSYEQYF	TGTGCCAGCAGTCTCCAGGACAATTCCTACGAGCAGTACTTC
TRBD2	TRBV4-3	.	TRBJ2-1	CASSPTSGSPFEQFF	TGCGCCAGCAGCCCGACTAGCGGGAGCCCCTTTGAGCAGTTCTTC
TRBD2	TRBV4-3	.	TRBJ2-7	CASSQDTWNSGAEQYF	TGCGCCAGCAGCCAAGATACCTGGAATAGCGGGGCCGAGCAGTACTTC
.	TRBV27	once	TRBJ1-5	CASRPDTVSNQPQHF	TGTGCCAGCAGACCCGACACAGTTAGCAATCAGCCCCAGCATTTT
.	TRBV18	few	TRBJ2-7	CASSLTGWAYEQYF	TGTGCCAGCTCGCTCACGGGGTGGGCCTACGAGCAGTACTTC
TRBD2	TRBV24-1	.	TRBJ2-7	CATSDFGGGKIGREQYF	TGTGCCACCAGTGATTTTGGGGGGGGGAAGATAGGACGCGAGCAGTACTTC
TRBD1	TRBV9	.	TRBJ1-4	CASSVGQGNEKLFF	TGTGCCAGCAGCGTCGGACAGGGGAATGAAAAACTGTTTTTT
TRBD1	TRBV5-4	.	TRBJ1-4	CASSYRDSNEKLFF	TGTGCCAGCAGCTACCGGGACAGCAATGAAAAACTGTTTTTT
.	TRBV6-5	.	TRBJ2-5	CATGIGDYQETQYF	TGTGCCACCGGTATCGGGGATTACCAAGAGACCCAGTACTTC
TRBD2	TRBV10-3	.	TRBJ2-7	CAISGREEAGGTYEQYF	TGTGCCATCAGCGGGCGGGAAGAGGCGGGAGGAACCTACGAGCAGTACTTC
.	TRBV3-1/TRBV3-2	.	TRBJ2-7	CASSRWIAAVQYF	TGTGCCAGCAGCCGATGGATAGCGGCAGTGCAGTACTTC
TRBD1	TRBV6-6	.	TRBJ1-2	CAGAGGAGYGYTF	TGTGCAGGGGCAGGGGGCGCAGGTTATGGCTACACCTTC
.	TRBV28	.	TRBJ1-5	CASGGSVSNQPQHF	TGTGCCAGCGGCGGGTCGGTGAGCAATCAGCCCCAGCATTTT
.	TRBV3-1/TRBV3-2	.	TRBJ2-3	CASSQGSGFADTQYF	TGTGCCAGCAGCCAAGGGTCAGGGTTTGCAGATACGCAGTATTTT
.	TRBV7-3	.	TRBJ2-2	CASSATGFLDELFF	TGTGCCAGCAGCGCTACAGGGTTTCTCGATGAGCTGTTTTTT
TRBD1	TRBV28	.	TRBJ1-5	CASSLIGTGSNQPQHF	TGTGCCAGCAGTTTAATCGGGACAGGGAGTAATCAGCCCCAGCATTTT
.	TRBV27	.	TRBJ1-5	CASSLWRGSQPQHF	TGTGCCAGCAGTTTATGGCGGGGGTCTCAGCCCCAGCATTTT